A single sample gave rise to the 22 T cell receptor beta chains below, sequenced in a study of beta chain features in type 1 diabetes. Study-level results: People with Type 1 diabetes carried modestly yet significantly shorter TCRB CDR3s in all four CD4+ subsets.

Reverse transcription of all isolated RNA meant that expressed TCRB transcripts were sequenced. Some clones are missing from TCRdb's copy, which holds only in-frame ones; the method was immunoSEQ multiplex PCR. The sample has some 660,000 clones, about an eighth seen once; the top ten hold just under 0.04%. No cognate antigen is known for these TCRs. Sequencing used naive CD4+ T cells from blood. These receptors originate from a man aged 18 to 30 with type 1 diabetes.

The CDR3 is CASSLQGFRSPLHF. CDR3 in DNA: TGTGCCAGCAGCTTGCAGGGGTTCCGTTCACCCCTCCACTTT. The genes are TRBV5-4 and TRBJ1-6, with a weak D call TRBD1 (6 bases). CDR3 length equals 14 residues. The germline V gene has CDR1 SGHNT and CDR2 YYREEE (reference sequence). Trimming shortened V by 1 base and J by 9 bases, and 11 bases separated the two germline ends.

The V call is TRBV14, the J call TRBJ2-3; D is undetermined. Germline V CDR1 and CDR2: SGHDN, FVKESK. Trimming stripped 0 bases from V and 3 bases from J, with 10 bases between. The length of the CDR3 is 15 residues. The CDR3 region is CASSQDSLATDTQYF. Written as DNA, the CDR3 is TGTGCCAGCAGCCAAGATTCGCTGGCAACAGATACGCAGTATTTT.

The chain has TRBV25-1 and TRBJ2-1, with D perhaps matching TRBD2 (5 bases). Trimming stripped 9 bases from V and 4 bases from J, with 13 bases between. Per germline, CDR1 MGHDK and CDR2 SYGVNS. The length of the CDR3 is 13 residues. CDR3 protein: CASTAQRYNEQFF. The CDR3 nucleotides read TGTGCCAGTACGGCCCAGCGGTACAATGAGCAGTTCTTC.

This sequence joins TRBV4-1 and TRBJ2-2, with a tentative D call TRBD1 (6 bases). CDR1 and CDR2 from the germline V gene are MGHRA and YSYEKL. The CDR3 covers 15 residues. V lost 5 bases and J lost 10, with 20 bases in between. CDR3 loop: CASSYTGTLASELFF. The CDR3 DNA reads TGCGCCAGCAGCTATACAGGGACCTTAGCGTCGGAGCTGTTTTTT.

The chain is built from TRBV4-1 and TRBJ2-5, with 8 nucleotides matching TRBD1. Germline V CDR1 and CDR2: MGHRA, YSYEKL. V was pared by 6 bases and J by 5 bases, with 8 bases of the junction left unmatched. This CDR3 has 14 residues. This CDR3 reads CASSPGQGSETQYF. Written as DNA, the CDR3 is TGCGCCAGCAGTCCTGGACAGGGCTCGGAGACCCAGTACTTC.

A few counts support this clone. This sequence joins TRBV7-2 and TRBJ1-6; a weak D match, TRBD1 (5 bases). CDR1 SGHTA and CDR2 FQGNSA come from the germline V gene. V was clipped by 1 base and J by 13 bases, with 17 bases between them. The CDR3 runs 15 residues. The CDR3 DNA is TGTGCCAGCAGCTTAGTCCGACAGCCCGGTCCGCCCCTCCACTTT. It codes for CASSLVRQPGPPLHF.

The rearrangement links TRBV28 to TRBJ2-7; D may match TRBD1 or TRBD2 (5 bases each). The CDR3 is made up of 17 amino acids. Germline CDR1 and CDR2: MDHEN and SYDVKM. V lost 4 bases, J lost 0 bases, and 19 bases lay in between. Here the CDR3 reads CASSSSGPGRSSYEQYF. As DNA, the CDR3 is TGTGCCAGCAGTTCTTCCGGCCCGGGACGGAGCTCCTACGAGCAGTACTTC.

The chain carries TRBV5-1 and TRBJ2-1, with 7 bases identical to TRBD2. Germline V gene lookup returns CDR1 SGHRS and CDR2 YFSETQ. The length of the CDR3 is 16 residues. J lost 15 bases, V lost 6 bases, and 24 bases had no gene match. Here the CDR3 reads CASTPSAGVLRAVAFF. The CDR3 DNA is TGCGCCAGCACCCCGTCGGCGGGGGTCCTTCGGGCCGTGGCGTTCTTC. Based on the CDR3 plus reference TRBV5-1 and TRBJ2-1, the full variable domain is KAGVTQTPRYLIKTRGQQVTLSCSPISGHRSVSWYQQTPGQGLQFLFEYFSETQRNKGNFPGRFSGRQFSNSRSEMNVSTLELGDSALYLCASTPSAGVLRAVAFFGPGTRLTVL.

This clone was observed a handful of times. The V call is TRBV29-1, the J call TRBJ1-1; D perhaps matches TRBD1 (5 bases). CDR1 and CDR2 from the germline V gene are SQVTM and ANQGSEA. This CDR3 contains 15 residues. Trimming left V 6 bases short and J 1 base short, with 18 bases between. In DNA form, the CDR3 reads TGCAGCGTCTCAGGGATAAGACCCTGGAACACTGAAGCTTTCTTT. This gives the protein CSVSGIRPWNTEAFF.

For the CDR3, the DNA is TGTGCCAGCAGTGTGACCGGCGACGAGCAGTTCTTC. Translated, it gives CASSVTGDEQFF. This chain connects TRBV6-5 to TRBJ2-1, with unresolved D. The CDR3 is 12 amino acids. Looked up from germline, CDR1 is MNHEY and CDR2 is SVGAGI. With 5 bases removed from V and 10 bases from J, the gap between germline ends came to 12 bases.

This clone was detected only a few times. DNA for the CDR3: TGTGCCAGCAGTCAGATCCGGGGCCGGTACACTGAAGCTTTCTTT. This sequence encodes CASSQIRGRYTEAFF. The chain carries TRBV6-5 and TRBJ1-1, with D tentatively TRBD1 (5 bases). CDR3 length equals 15 residues. Germline loops: CDR1 MNHEY, CDR2 SVGAGI. Trimming left V 5 bases short and J 3 bases short, with 16 bases between.

The rearrangement uses TRBV4-1 and TRBJ2-4; D is unclear. Per germline, CDR1 MGHRA and CDR2 YSYEKL. The CDR3 totals 14 residues. V was cut by 3 bases and J by 3 bases, with 9 bases left in between. Here the CDR3 DNA reads TGCGCCAGCAGCCAGAACAGTCTCAAAAACATTCAGTACTTC. Protein sequence: CASSQNSLKNIQYF.

About this clone: Other DNA sequences in the same sample also yield this CDR3. The chain carries TRBV7-2 and TRBJ2-3, with no clear D. Germline lookup yields CDR1 SGHTA and CDR2 FQGNSA. This CDR3 comprises 12 residues. Trimming took 0 bases from V and 6 from J, leaving 4 bases between them. The CDR3 DNA follows: TGTGCCAGCAGCTTAGCTACCGATACGCAGTATTTT. Translation gives CASSLATDTQYF.

V gene TRBV7-9 combines with J gene TRBJ1-2; D gene uncertain. This CDR3 region has 14 residues. Germline V gene sequence: CDR1 SEHNR, CDR2 FQNEAQ (reference sequence). The V end was cut by 10 bases, the J end by 1 base, with 16 bases between. This chain's CDR3 is CATTPEFYNYGYTF. DNA for the CDR3: TGTGCCACTACGCCCGAGTTTTATAACTATGGCTACACCTTC. The complete variable domain, with remaining parts taken from reference TRBV7-9 and TRBJ1-2, reads DTGVSQNPRHKITKRGQNVTFRCDPISEHNRLYWYRQTLGQGPEFLTYFQNEAQLEKSRLLSDRFSAERPKGSFSTLEIQRTEQGDSAMYLCATTPEFYNYGYTFGSGTRLTVV.

The table lists this clone with a few counts. The CDR3 protein is CASSYSRDFAGTQYF. The CDR3 nucleotides are TGTGCCAGCAGTTACTCGAGGGACTTCGCGGGTACGCAGTATTTT. This sequence joins TRBV6-5 and TRBJ2-3; possibly TRBD2 for D (6 bases). The germline CDR1 and CDR2 sequences are MNHEY and SVGAGI. This CDR3 is built from 15 residues. V was clipped by 0 bases and J by 8 bases, with 15 bases between them.

This chain joins TRBV7-3 and TRBJ1-1; 7 bases fit TRBD1. The CDR3 is made up of 15 amino acids. The V gene end was trimmed by 4 bases and the J gene end by 0 bases; junction bases not matched to a gene: 5. The germline gives CDR1 SGHTA, CDR2 FQGTGA. CDR3 protein: CASSSRTGMNTEAFF. CDR3 sequence (DNA): TGTGCCAGCAGCTCCCGGACAGGAATGAACACTGAAGCTTTCTTT.

The chain couples TRBV6-1 to TRBJ1-4; tentative D call: TRBD1 (6 bases). This CDR3 has 14 amino acids. CDR1 is MNHNS and CDR2 is SASEGT in the germline V gene. V was shortened by 4 bases and J by 8 bases, with 14 bases between the two germline ends. CDR3 residues: CASSVWGQDEKLFF. CDR3 bases: TGTGCCAGCAGTGTTTGGGGGCAGGACGAAAAACTGTTTTTT.

This clone was seen more than once but under ten times. The chain employs TRBV14 and TRBJ2-5; 9 nucleotides match TRBD2. The V segment lost 9 bases and the J segment 2 bases; nucleotides outside the gene matches: 10. CDR3 size: 15 residues. Germline CDR1 SGHDN, CDR2 FVKESK. CDR3 in DNA: TGTGCCAGGGCGGCGGCTAGCGGGAAACAAGAGACCCAGTACTTC. It specifies CARAAASGKQETQYF.

This clone appeared a few times. CDR3 DNA: TGTGCCAGCAGCCGTACGGGGGGTACCTACGAGCAGTACTTC. The encoded protein is CASSRTGGTYEQYF. V usage is TRBV7-2 and J usage is TRBJ2-7; TRBD2 aligns across 7 bases. The length of the CDR3 is 14 residues. The germline gives CDR1 SGHTA, CDR2 FQGNSA. V lost 5 bases to trimming and J lost 2 bases; unmatched junction nucleotides: 6. Complete variable domain (other parts from reference TRBV7-2 and TRBJ2-7): GAGVSQSPSNKVTEKGKDVELRCDPISGHTALYWYRQSLGQGLEFLIYFQGNSAPDKSGLPSDRFSAERTGGSVSTLTIQRTQQEDSAVYLCASSRTGGTYEQYFGPGTRLTVT.

The chain carries TRBV28 and TRBJ2-7; D may be TRBD2 (7 bases). Trimming shortened V by 8 bases and J by 6 bases, and 20 bases separated the two germline ends. The CDR3 is 14 residues long. Per germline, CDR1 MDHEN and CDR2 SYDVKM. CDR3 DNA sequence: TGTGCCAGCTCCGTGGGGGGGGCGCTTAGCGAGCAGTACTTC. Encoded protein: CASSVGGALSEQYF.

The chain employs TRBV5-1 and TRBJ1-5; D gene uncertain. Germline V gene sequence: CDR1 SGHRS, CDR2 YFSETQ. V lost 4 bases, J lost 5 bases, and 10 bases lay in between. There are 13 residues in the CDR3. As DNA, the CDR3 is TGCGCCAGCAGCCCGGAGGGTCATCAGCCCCAGCATTTT. This codes for CASSPEGHQPQHF.

This clone has just a few counts. CDR3 residues: CATQNRGSYEQYF. DNA for the CDR3: TGCGCCACCCAGAACAGGGGCTCCTACGAGCAGTACTTC. This chain uses TRBV10-2 with TRBJ2-7; 7 nucleotides align to TRBD1. Trimming took 10 bases from V and 0 from J; bases not matched to a gene: 6. The CDR3 is 13 amino acids. Germline V gene data show CDR1 as WSHSY and CDR2 as SAAADI.